These 8 T cell receptor beta chains share one sample of origin, sequenced in a study of cytomegalovirus exposure and HLA in healthy donors. Primers: 60 Vbeta forward and 13 Jbeta reverse. Produced via immunoSEQ multiplex PCR; TCRdb's table is partial and in-frame only. The sample has 30,000 to 45,000 clones. The specimen was PBMCs. These receptors were collected from a man aged 35-49 years in good health and CMV-seropositive.

The chain carries TRBV7-8 and TRBJ1-5; D perhaps matches TRBD1 (5 bases). This CDR3 spans 15 amino acids. Germline V gene data show CDR1 as SGHVS and CDR2 as FQNEAQ. V lost 2 bases, J lost 5 bases, and 13 bases lay in between. CDR3 nucleotide sequence: TGTGCCAGCAGCTTATGGGGCAGGGTTGATCAGCCCCAGCATTTT. Its protein product is CASSLWGRVDQPQHF.

J is TRBJ2-7 and V is TRBV20-1; possibly TRBD2 for D (5 bases). Trimming took 6 bases from V and 4 from J, leaving 10 bases between them. Germline assignment: CDR1 DFQATT and CDR2 SNEGSKA (reference sequence). This CDR3 comprises 11 residues. The CDR3, as DNA: TGCAGTGCCTATAGCGTATACGAGCAGTACTTC. Its protein product is CSAYSVYEQYF.

The chain carries TRBV2 and TRBJ2-1, with a possible D match to TRBD1 (5 bases). There are 11 residues in the CDR3. In germline, CDR1 is SNHLY, CDR2 FYNNEI. The V end was cut by 6 bases, the J end by 10 bases, with 10 bases between. The CDR3 loop is CASRKQAEQFF. Here the CDR3 DNA reads TGTGCCAGCAGAAAACAGGCAGAGCAGTTCTTC.

V usage is TRBV11-1 and J usage is TRBJ2-2, with 8 bases lining up with TRBD1. Germline V gives CDR1 SGHAT, CDR2 FQDESV (reference sequence). V was pared by 4 bases and J by 6 bases, with 7 bases of the junction left unmatched. The length of the CDR3 is 15 residues. This CDR3 is CASSSRTGRAGELFF. The CDR3 DNA sequence: TGTGCCAGCAGCTCTAGGACAGGGCGGGCCGGGGAGCTGTTTTTT.

This chain uses TRBV6-5 with TRBJ1-5; TRBD1 is a possible D gene (6 bases). The CDR3 covers 16 residues. The V gene lost 4 bases and the J gene lost 6 bases, with 19 bases spanning the gap. Per germline, CDR1 MNHEY and CDR2 SVGAGI. CDR3 residues: CASSSSSQGILQPQHF. In nucleotides, the CDR3 is TGTGCCAGCAGTTCCTCCTCCCAGGGGATCCTTCAGCCCCAGCATTTT.

The chain employs TRBV7-8 and TRBJ1-2, with a possible D match to TRBD1 (5 bases). V shed 4 bases and J shed 7 bases, with 10 bases lying between them. The germline V gene encodes CDR1 SGHVS and CDR2 FQNEAQ. The CDR3 loop spans 12 amino acids. The CDR3: CASSWAGGGYTF. CDR3 DNA sequence: TGTGCCAGCAGCTGGGCCGGGGGTGGCTACACCTTC.

The rearrangement joins TRBV5-8 to TRBJ2-1; D unresolved. The V end was cut by 3 bases, the J end by 12 bases, with 16 bases between. Germline values: CDR1 SGHTS, CDR2 YDEGEE. This CDR3 is 13 amino acids long. The CDR3 DNA follows: TGTGCCAGCAGCTCCCCAGGCCTTTACGGGCAGTTCTTC. Amino acids: CASSSPGLYGQFF.

This sequence joins TRBV5-1 and TRBJ2-1; 12 bases align to TRBD2. J gave up 7 bases and V 1 base, and 3 bases lay outside the gene matches. Germline V gene data show CDR1 as SGHRS and CDR2 as YFSETQ. The CDR3 runs to 15 residues. The CDR3 sequence is CASSLSTSGRNEQFF. The CDR3 coding sequence is TGCGCCAGCAGCTTGTCGACTAGCGGGAGAAATGAGCAGTTCTTC.